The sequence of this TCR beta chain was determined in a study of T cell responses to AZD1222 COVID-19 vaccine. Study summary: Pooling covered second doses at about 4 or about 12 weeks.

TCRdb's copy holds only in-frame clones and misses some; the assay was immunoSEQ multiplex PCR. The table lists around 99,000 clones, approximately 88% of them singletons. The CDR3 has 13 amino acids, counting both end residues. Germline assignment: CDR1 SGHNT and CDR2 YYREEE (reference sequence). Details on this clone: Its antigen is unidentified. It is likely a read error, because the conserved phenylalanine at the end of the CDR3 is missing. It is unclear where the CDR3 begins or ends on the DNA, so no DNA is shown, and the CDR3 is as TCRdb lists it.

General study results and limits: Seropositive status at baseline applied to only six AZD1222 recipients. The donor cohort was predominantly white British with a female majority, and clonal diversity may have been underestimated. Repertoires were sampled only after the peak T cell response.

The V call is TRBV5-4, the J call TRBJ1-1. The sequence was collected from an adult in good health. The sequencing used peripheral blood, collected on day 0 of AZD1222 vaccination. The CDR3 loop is CASSDAAERSFEV.